This record concerns one TCR beta chain sequence. Its antigen is unidentified. The sample comes from a study of shared clonotypes between healthy human individuals. Positive CCR7 selection of CD45RO-negative cells yielded the naive CD8 cells, and terminally differentiated effector memory CD45RA+ cells were excluded. Those who donated were healthy HIV-negative adults, with no recent acute infections or vaccinations reported. The CDR3 is 19 residues long. With 3 bases clipped from V and 0 bases from J, the junction kept 12 bases outside the gene matches. Germline V gives CDR1 SEHNR, CDR2 FQNEAQ (reference sequence). Execution of the assay was at deep level. Only in-frame clones appear in the TCRdb table, and some are missing; sequencing was by immunoSEQ multiplex PCR. Among about 2 million clones listed, roughly 94% were seen once. Study outcomes and limitations: Around 5% was the fraction of naive CD4 clonotypes found shared across four donors.

The receptor's source is a man aged 18 to 29 in good health. The specimen was naive CD8+ T cells sorted from blood. The chain employs TRBV7-9 and TRBJ2-1, with 9 bases identical to TRBD2. CDR3: CASSLAGIAGESSYNEQFF. In nucleotides, the CDR3 is TGTGCCAGCAGCTTGGCGGGTATAGCGGGAGAAAGCTCCTACAATGAGCAGTTCTTC.